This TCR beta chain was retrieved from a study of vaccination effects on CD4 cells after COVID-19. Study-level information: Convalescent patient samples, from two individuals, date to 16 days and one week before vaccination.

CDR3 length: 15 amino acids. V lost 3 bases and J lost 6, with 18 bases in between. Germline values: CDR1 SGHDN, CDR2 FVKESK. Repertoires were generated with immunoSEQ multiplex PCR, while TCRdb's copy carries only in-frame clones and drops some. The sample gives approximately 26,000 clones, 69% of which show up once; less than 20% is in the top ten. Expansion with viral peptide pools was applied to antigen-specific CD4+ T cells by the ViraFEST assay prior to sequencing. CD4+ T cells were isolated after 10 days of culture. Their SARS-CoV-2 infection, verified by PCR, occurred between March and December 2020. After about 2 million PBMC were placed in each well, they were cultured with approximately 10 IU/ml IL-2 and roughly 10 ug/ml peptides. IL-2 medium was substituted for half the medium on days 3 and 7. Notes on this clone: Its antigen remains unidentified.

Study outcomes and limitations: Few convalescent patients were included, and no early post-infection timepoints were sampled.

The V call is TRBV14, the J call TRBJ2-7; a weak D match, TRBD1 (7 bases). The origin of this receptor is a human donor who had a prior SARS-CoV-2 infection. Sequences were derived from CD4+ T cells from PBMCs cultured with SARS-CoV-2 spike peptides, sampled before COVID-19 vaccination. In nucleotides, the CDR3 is TGTGCCAGCAGCCAGGAGAACAGGGGAGGACGCGAGCAGTACTTC. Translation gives CASSQENRGGREQYF.